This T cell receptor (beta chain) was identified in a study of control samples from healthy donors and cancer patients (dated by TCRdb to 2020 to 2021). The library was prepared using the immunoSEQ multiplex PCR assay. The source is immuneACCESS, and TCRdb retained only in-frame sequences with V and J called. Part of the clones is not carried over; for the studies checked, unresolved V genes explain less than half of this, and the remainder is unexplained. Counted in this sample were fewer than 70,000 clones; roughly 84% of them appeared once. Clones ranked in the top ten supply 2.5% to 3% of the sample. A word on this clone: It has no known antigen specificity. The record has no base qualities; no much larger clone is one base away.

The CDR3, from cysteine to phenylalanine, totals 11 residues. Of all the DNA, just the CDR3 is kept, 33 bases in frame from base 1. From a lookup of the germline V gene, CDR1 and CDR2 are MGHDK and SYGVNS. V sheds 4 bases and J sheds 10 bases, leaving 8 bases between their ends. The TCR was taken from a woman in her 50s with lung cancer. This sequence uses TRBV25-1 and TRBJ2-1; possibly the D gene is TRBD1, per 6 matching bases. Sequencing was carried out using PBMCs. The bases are TGTGCCAGCAGTGCCGGGACAGAGCAGTTCTTC. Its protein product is CASSAGTEQFF.